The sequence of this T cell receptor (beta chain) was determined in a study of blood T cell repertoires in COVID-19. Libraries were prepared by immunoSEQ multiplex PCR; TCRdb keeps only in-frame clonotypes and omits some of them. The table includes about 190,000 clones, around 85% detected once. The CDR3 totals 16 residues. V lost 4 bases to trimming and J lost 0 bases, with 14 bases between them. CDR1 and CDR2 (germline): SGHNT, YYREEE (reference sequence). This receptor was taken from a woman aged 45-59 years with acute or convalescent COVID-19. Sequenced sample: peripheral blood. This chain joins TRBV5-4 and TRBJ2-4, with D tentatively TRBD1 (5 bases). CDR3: CASSPRQSIAKNIQYF. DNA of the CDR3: TGTGCCAGCAGCCCAAGACAGTCTATAGCCAAAAACATTCAGTACTTC.